This T cell receptor (beta chain) comes out of a study of blood T cell repertoires in COVID-19. Background on the study: The United States, Italy and Spain supplied acute and convalescent COVID-19 samples. The cDNA or gDNA used as material had been derived from T cells, B-cell-depleted T cells, or PBMCs.

This clone was seen just once. The CDR3 covers 15 residues. From germline, CDR1 is MNHEY and CDR2 SVGEGT. The V segment lost 2 bases and the J segment 3 bases; nucleotides outside the gene matches: 5. How the authors handled the data: Reference gene primers were amplified, and this amplification served to estimate nucleated cell counts. TCRdb's table, derived via immunoSEQ multiplex PCR, lists solely in-frame clones and lacks some. V, J and clone size derive from that table, while D and trimming were established from the DNA sequence. The sample yields tens of thousands of clones, about 89% seen once.

The sequence came from a human donor in a cohort sampled during active COVID-19. Sequencing input: peripheral blood. This chain uses TRBV6-2 or TRBV6-3 with TRBJ2-7; 9 positions agree with TRBD1. The CDR3 DNA reads TGTGCCAGCAGTTACCGGCCGGGACAGGGCTACGAGCAGTACTTC. It yields the protein CASSYRPGQGYEQYF.